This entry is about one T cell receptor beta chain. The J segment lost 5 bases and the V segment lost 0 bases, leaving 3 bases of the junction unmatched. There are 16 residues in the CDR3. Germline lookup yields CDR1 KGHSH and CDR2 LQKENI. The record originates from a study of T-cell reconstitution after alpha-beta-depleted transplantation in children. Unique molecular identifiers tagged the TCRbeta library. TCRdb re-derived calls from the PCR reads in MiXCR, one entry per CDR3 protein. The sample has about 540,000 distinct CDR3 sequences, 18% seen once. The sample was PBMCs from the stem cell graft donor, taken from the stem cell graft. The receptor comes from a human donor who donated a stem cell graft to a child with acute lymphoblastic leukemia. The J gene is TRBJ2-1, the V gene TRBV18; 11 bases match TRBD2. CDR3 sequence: CASSPPGTSGHNEQFF. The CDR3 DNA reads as TGTGCCAGCTCACCACCCGGGACTAGCGGCCACAATGAGCAGTTCTTC.